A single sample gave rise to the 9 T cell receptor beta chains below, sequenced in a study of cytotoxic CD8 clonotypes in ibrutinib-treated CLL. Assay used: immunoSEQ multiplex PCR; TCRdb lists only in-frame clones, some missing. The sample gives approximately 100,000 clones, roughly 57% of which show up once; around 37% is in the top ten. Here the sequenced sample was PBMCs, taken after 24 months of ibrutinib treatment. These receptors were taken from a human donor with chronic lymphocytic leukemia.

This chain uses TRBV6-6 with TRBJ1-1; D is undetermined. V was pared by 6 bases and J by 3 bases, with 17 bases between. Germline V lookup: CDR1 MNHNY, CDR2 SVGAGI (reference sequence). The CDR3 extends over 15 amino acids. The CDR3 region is CASSRYQYEDTEAFF. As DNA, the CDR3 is TGTGCCAGCAGCCGATATCAGTACGAGGACACTGAAGCTTTCTTT.

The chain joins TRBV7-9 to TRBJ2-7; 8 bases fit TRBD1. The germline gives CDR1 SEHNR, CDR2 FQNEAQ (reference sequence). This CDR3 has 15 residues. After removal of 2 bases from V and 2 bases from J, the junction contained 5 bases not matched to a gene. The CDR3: CASSLSSGGPYEQYF. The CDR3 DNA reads TGTGCCAGCAGCTTAAGCTCAGGGGGCCCCTACGAGCAGTACTTC.

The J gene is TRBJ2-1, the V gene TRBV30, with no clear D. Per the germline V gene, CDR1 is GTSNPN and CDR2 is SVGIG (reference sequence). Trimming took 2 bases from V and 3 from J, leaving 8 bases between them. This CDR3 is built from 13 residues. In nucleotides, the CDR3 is TGTGCCTGGAGTAATGGGGACTACAATGAGCAGTTCTTC. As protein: CAWSNGDYNEQFF.

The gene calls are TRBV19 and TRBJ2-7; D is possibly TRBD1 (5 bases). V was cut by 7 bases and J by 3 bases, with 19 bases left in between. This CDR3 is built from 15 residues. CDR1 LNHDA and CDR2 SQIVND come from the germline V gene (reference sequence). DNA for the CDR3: TGTGCCAGTAAAGTTACCTCAGGGATCGGCTACGAGCAGTACTTC. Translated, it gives CASKVTSGIGYEQYF.

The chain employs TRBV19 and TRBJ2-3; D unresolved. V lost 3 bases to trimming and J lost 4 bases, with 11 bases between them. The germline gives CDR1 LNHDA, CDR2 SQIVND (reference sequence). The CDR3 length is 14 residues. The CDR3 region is CASSMRTEADTQYF. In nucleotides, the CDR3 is TGTGCCAGTAGTATGCGAACCGAGGCAGATACGCAGTATTTT.

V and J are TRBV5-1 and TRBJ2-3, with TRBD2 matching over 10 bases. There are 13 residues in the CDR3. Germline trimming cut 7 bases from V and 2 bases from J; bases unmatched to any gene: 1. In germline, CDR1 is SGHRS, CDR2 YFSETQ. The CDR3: CASGTSDTDTQYF. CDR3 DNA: TGCGCCAGCGGGACTAGCGACACAGATACGCAGTATTTT.

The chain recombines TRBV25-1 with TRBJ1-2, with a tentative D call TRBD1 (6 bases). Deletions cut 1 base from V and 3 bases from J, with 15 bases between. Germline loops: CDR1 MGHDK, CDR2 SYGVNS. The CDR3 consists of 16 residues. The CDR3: CASSELGVRGDYGYTF. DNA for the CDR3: TGTGCCAGCAGTGAATTGGGCGTCAGGGGTGACTATGGCTACACCTTC.

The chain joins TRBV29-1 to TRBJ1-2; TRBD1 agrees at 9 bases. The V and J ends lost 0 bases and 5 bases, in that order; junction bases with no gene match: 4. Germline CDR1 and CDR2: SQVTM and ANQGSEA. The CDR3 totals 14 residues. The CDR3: CSVEDLGQGYGYTF. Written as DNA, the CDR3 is TGCAGCGTTGAAGATCTTGGACAGGGGTATGGCTACACCTTC.

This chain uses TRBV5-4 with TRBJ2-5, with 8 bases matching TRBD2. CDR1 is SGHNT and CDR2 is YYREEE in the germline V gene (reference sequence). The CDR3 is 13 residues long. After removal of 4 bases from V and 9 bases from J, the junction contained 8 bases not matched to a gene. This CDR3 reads CASSLTSAVPQYF. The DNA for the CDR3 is TGTGCCAGCAGCCTGACTAGCGCCGTACCCCAGTACTTC. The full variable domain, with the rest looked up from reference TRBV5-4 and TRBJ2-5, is ETGVTQSPTHLIKTRGQQVTLRCSSQSGHNTVSWYQQALGQGPQFIFQYYREEENGRGNFPPRFSGLQFPNYSSELNVNALELDDSALYLCASSLTSAVPQYFGPGTRLLVL.